Presented here are 4 T cell receptor beta chains from one specimen sequenced in a study of blood T cell repertoires in COVID-19. Measured with immunoSEQ multiplex PCR; TCRdb has only the in-frame clones, and not every one. Among around 220,000 clones listed, 82% were seen once. The sequencing input was peripheral blood. The origin of the receptors is an elderly woman with active or convalescent COVID-19.

This chain uses TRBV28 with TRBJ2-5; 11 bases fit TRBD1. Germline V gene lookup returns CDR1 MDHEN and CDR2 SYDVKM. The length of the CDR3 is 13 residues. The trim removed 7 bases at V and 4 bases at J, leaving 2 bases unmatched. The CDR3: CASMGQGVETQYF. The CDR3 DNA follows: TGTGCCAGCATGGGACAGGGGGTAGAGACCCAGTACTTC. The full variable domain, rest sourced from reference TRBV28 and TRBJ2-5, is DVKVTQSSRYLVKRTGEKVFLECVQDMDHENMFWYRQDPGLGLRLIYFSYDVKMKEKGDIPEGYSVSREKKERFSLILESASTNQTSMYLCASMGQGVETQYFGPGTRLLVL.

The chain uses TRBV5-5 and TRBJ1-3; D possibly corresponds to TRBD1 (6 bases). The CDR3 covers 19 residues. V dropped 1 base and J dropped 3 bases, with 23 bases sitting between them. Germline V CDR1 and CDR2: SGHKS, YYEKEE (reference sequence). CDR3 loop: CASSLQGLGQGYRGNTIYF. The CDR3 bases are TGTGCCAGCAGCTTGCAAGGCCTGGGGCAGGGGTACCGTGGAAACACCATATATTTT.

This rearrangement joins TRBV12-3 or TRBV12-4 to TRBJ1-2; D is uncertain. The CDR3 runs to 13 residues. V gave up 3 bases and J gave up 6 bases, with 11 bases separating them. Here the CDR3 reads CASSFSVRDGYTF. CDR3 bases: TGTGCCAGCAGTTTTAGTGTCCGGGATGGCTACACCTTC.

V gene TRBV13 combines with J gene TRBJ2-1, with 8 bases that match TRBD1. CDR1 and CDR2 (germline): PRHDT, FYEKMQ (reference sequence). This CDR3 is 16 amino acids long. V lost 0 bases to trimming and J lost 4 bases; unmatched junction nucleotides: 5. This CDR3 is CASSLGPGTGYNEQFF. As DNA, the CDR3 is TGTGCCAGCAGCTTAGGCCCAGGGACAGGTTACAATGAGCAGTTCTTC.